Listed below are T cell receptor beta chains from one sample, sequenced in a study of blood T cell repertoires in COVID-19. The assay was immunoSEQ multiplex PCR, and TCRdb's table has in-frame clones only and misses some. In the table there are 98,000 or so clones, more than 80% of which are singletons. What was sequenced was peripheral blood. The receptors originated from a man in his 60s with acute or convalescent COVID-19. Each CDR3 is given with its conserved first and last residue. Each record gives: D gene, CDR3 length, V gene, J gene, clone size, CDR3 protein, CDR3 DNA. A D gene is named only where the DNA matches it firmly. A row's size may be missing; if present it is once, few, many or a size class.

d_call: TRBD1
cdr3_length: 16
v_call: TRBV24-1
j_call: TRBJ2-1
clone_size: once
cdr3_aa: CATSDRTGRSYNEQFF
cdr3_nt: TGTGCCACCAGTGACCGGACAGGACGCTCCTACAATGAGCAGTTCTTC

d_call: TRBD1
cdr3_length: 15
v_call: TRBV7-9
j_call: TRBJ1-6
clone_size: -
cdr3_aa: CASSRQGAENSPLHF
cdr3_nt: TGTGCCAGCAGCAGACAGGGGGCCGAGAATTCACCCCTCCACTTT

d_call: -
cdr3_length: 16
v_call: TRBV5-1
j_call: TRBJ2-3
clone_size: -
cdr3_aa: CASSLTSTLSTDTQYF
cdr3_nt: TGCGCCAGCAGCTTGACTAGCACCTTATCCACAGATACGCAGTATTTT

d_call: -
cdr3_length: 13
v_call: TRBV6-5
j_call: TRBJ1-6
clone_size: -
cdr3_aa: CASRLQGNSPLHF
cdr3_nt: TGTGCCAGCAGATTACAGGGAAATTCACCCCTCCACTTT

d_call: -
cdr3_length: 20
v_call: TRBV4-1
j_call: TRBJ2-1
clone_size: -
cdr3_aa: CASSQGGWVLTGSSYNEQFF
cdr3_nt: TGCGCCAGCAGCCAAGGTGGTTGGGTCCTGACGGGAAGCTCCTACAATGAGCAGTTCTTC

d_call: -
cdr3_length: 14
v_call: TRBV5-1
j_call: TRBJ2-4
clone_size: -
cdr3_aa: CASSLDLAKNIQYF
cdr3_nt: TGCGCCAGCAGCTTAGACTTAGCCAAAAACATTCAGTACTTC

d_call: -
cdr3_length: 16
v_call: TRBV5-1
j_call: TRBJ2-6
clone_size: -
cdr3_aa: CASSLGFSSGANVLTF
cdr3_nt: TGCGCCAGCAGCTTGGGCTTTAGCTCTGGGGCCAACGTCCTGACTTTC

d_call: TRBD2
cdr3_length: 15
v_call: TRBV28
j_call: TRBJ2-1
clone_size: -
cdr3_aa: CASSSSGSSYNEQFF
cdr3_nt: TGTGCCAGCAGTTCCAGCGGGAGCTCCTACAATGAGCAGTTCTTC

d_call: TRBD2
cdr3_length: 18
v_call: TRBV27
j_call: TRBJ2-1
clone_size: -
cdr3_aa: CASSLSGGRASLYNEQFF
cdr3_nt: TGTGCCAGCAGTTTATCGGGCGGGAGGGCCTCTCTATACAATGAGCAGTTCTTC

d_call: TRBD2
cdr3_length: 19
v_call: TRBV5-6
j_call: TRBJ2-7
clone_size: -
cdr3_aa: CASSSYGDGGRIWVYEQYF
cdr3_nt: TGTGCCAGCAGCTCATATGGGGATGGCGGGAGAATCTGGGTATACGAGCAGTACTTC

d_call: -
cdr3_length: 12
v_call: TRBV4-1
j_call: TRBJ1-1
clone_size: -
cdr3_aa: CASSQVGAEAFF
cdr3_nt: TGCGCCAGCAGCCAAGTGGGCGCTGAAGCTTTCTTT

d_call: TRBD1
cdr3_length: 14
v_call: TRBV7-9
j_call: TRBJ1-6
clone_size: -
cdr3_aa: CASSFSGQNSPPHF
cdr3_nt: TGTGCCAGCAGCTTCTCGGGACAGAATTCACCCCCCCACTTT

d_call: TRBD1
cdr3_length: 16
v_call: TRBV7-2
j_call: TRBJ2-2
clone_size: once
cdr3_aa: CASSLAQGGGSGELFF
cdr3_nt: TGTGCCAGCAGCTTAGCGCAAGGGGGCGGCAGCGGGGAGCTGTTTTTT

d_call: -
cdr3_length: 14
v_call: TRBV24-1
j_call: TRBJ1-5
clone_size: -
cdr3_aa: CATSDPGSNQPQHF
cdr3_nt: TGTGCCACCAGTGACCCCGGTAGCAATCAGCCCCAGCATTTT

d_call: -
cdr3_length: 14
v_call: TRBV11-3
j_call: TRBJ2-1
clone_size: -
cdr3_aa: CASSADSSYNEQFF
cdr3_nt: TGTGCCAGCAGCGCGGACAGTTCCTACAATGAGCAGTTCTTC

d_call: -
cdr3_length: 14
v_call: TRBV5-1
j_call: TRBJ1-2
clone_size: -
cdr3_aa: CASSFSSISYGYTF
cdr3_nt: TGCGCCAGCAGCTTCTCTAGTATATCTTATGGCTACACCTTC

d_call: -
cdr3_length: 14
v_call: TRBV5-5
j_call: TRBJ1-6
clone_size: -
cdr3_aa: CASSFTRLNSPLHF
cdr3_nt: TGTGCCAGCAGCTTCACGAGATTGAATTCACCCCTCCACTTT

d_call: -
cdr3_length: 19
v_call: TRBV19
j_call: TRBJ2-2
clone_size: -
cdr3_aa: CASSPARGSTRGGGGELFF
cdr3_nt: TGTGCCAGTAGCCCGGCCCGTGGGTCTACCAGAGGGGGGGGCGGGGAGCTGTTTTTT

d_call: -
cdr3_length: 13
v_call: TRBV6-4
j_call: TRBJ2-5
clone_size: -
cdr3_aa: CASSRGSAETQYF
cdr3_nt: TGTGCCAGCAGTAGGGGGTCCGCAGAGACCCAGTACTTC

d_call: -
cdr3_length: 16
v_call: TRBV3-1/TRBV3-2
j_call: TRBJ2-7
clone_size: -
cdr3_aa: CASSKTSGTFSYEQYF
cdr3_nt: TGTGCCAGCAGCAAAACCTCCGGGACATTTTCCTACGAGCAGTACTTC

d_call: TRBD1
cdr3_length: 14
v_call: TRBV2
j_call: TRBJ1-5
clone_size: -
cdr3_aa: CASSERQGSQPQHF
cdr3_nt: TGTGCCAGCAGTGAAAGACAGGGGAGCCAGCCCCAGCATTTT

d_call: -
cdr3_length: 14
v_call: TRBV5-1
j_call: TRBJ2-1
clone_size: -
cdr3_aa: CASSLGASNHEQFF
cdr3_nt: TGCGCCAGCAGCTTGGGGGCTAGCAATCATGAGCAGTTCTTC

d_call: -
cdr3_length: 20
v_call: TRBV5-1
j_call: TRBJ2-1
clone_size: -
cdr3_aa: CASSLFVPQAGRGAYNEQFF
cdr3_nt: TGCGCCAGCAGCTTGTTCGTGCCACAAGCTGGGCGGGGTGCCTACAATGAGCAGTTCTTC

d_call: TRBD2
cdr3_length: 16
v_call: TRBV27
j_call: TRBJ2-1
clone_size: -
cdr3_aa: CASGNSGPQPRPEQFF
cdr3_nt: TGTGCCAGCGGGAATAGCGGGCCCCAACCGCGGCCAGAGCAGTTCTTC

d_call: -
cdr3_length: 11
v_call: TRBV20-1
j_call: TRBJ2-3
clone_size: -
cdr3_aa: CSASGTDTQYF
cdr3_nt: TGCAGTGCTTCGGGAACAGATACGCAGTATTTT

d_call: TRBD2
cdr3_length: 14
v_call: TRBV5-1
j_call: TRBJ2-3
clone_size: -
cdr3_aa: CASSTREGADTQYF
cdr3_nt: TGCGCCAGCAGCACGCGGGAGGGCGCAGATACGCAGTATTTT

d_call: TRBD2
cdr3_length: 16
v_call: TRBV4-1
j_call: TRBJ2-7
clone_size: -
cdr3_aa: CASSQETSGLTYEQYF
cdr3_nt: TGCGCCAGCAGCCAAGAGACTAGCGGGCTTACCTACGAGCAGTACTTC

d_call: -
cdr3_length: 12
v_call: TRBV10-3
j_call: TRBJ2-1
clone_size: -
cdr3_aa: CAITGNSNEQFF
cdr3_nt: TGTGCCATCACCGGGAACTCCAATGAGCAGTTCTTC

d_call: -
cdr3_length: 15
v_call: TRBV19
j_call: TRBJ2-1
clone_size: once
cdr3_aa: CASSISAAPGNEQFF
cdr3_nt: TGTGCCAGTAGTATATCCGCGGCCCCAGGGAATGAGCAGTTCTTC

d_call: TRBD1
cdr3_length: 15
v_call: TRBV28
j_call: TRBJ2-5
clone_size: -
cdr3_aa: CASSLPGQLQETQYF
cdr3_nt: TGTGCCAGCAGTTTACCGGGACAGCTCCAAGAGACCCAGTACTTC

d_call: TRBD1
cdr3_length: 15
v_call: TRBV4-1
j_call: TRBJ2-7
clone_size: -
cdr3_aa: CASSHRGQGVYEQYF
cdr3_nt: TGCGCCAGCAGCCATCGGGGACAGGGGGTTTACGAGCAGTACTTC

d_call: -
cdr3_length: 15
v_call: TRBV9
j_call: TRBJ2-3
clone_size: -
cdr3_aa: CASSALARITDTQYF
cdr3_nt: TGTGCCAGCAGCGCTCTAGCGAGGATCACAGATACGCAGTATTTT

d_call: -
cdr3_length: 16
v_call: TRBV11-2
j_call: TRBJ1-1
clone_size: -
cdr3_aa: CASTPAGRSPNTEAFF
cdr3_nt: TGTGCCAGCACCCCGGCGGGGAGGTCCCCGAACACTGAAGCTTTCTTT

d_call: -
cdr3_length: 13
v_call: TRBV3-1/TRBV3-2
j_call: TRBJ1-2
clone_size: many
cdr3_aa: CASSPRGPAGYTF
cdr3_nt: TGTGCCAGCAGCCCCAGGGGACCGGCCGGCTACACCTTC

d_call: -
cdr3_length: 13
v_call: TRBV2
j_call: TRBJ1-1
clone_size: -
cdr3_aa: CASSEGGPTPAFF
cdr3_nt: TGTGCCAGCAGTGAAGGAGGTCCCACACCGGCTTTCTTT

d_call: -
cdr3_length: 14
v_call: TRBV6-5
j_call: TRBJ1-2
clone_size: -
cdr3_aa: CASSPPQARGRTYF
cdr3_nt: TGTGCCAGCAGTCCCCCCCAGGCCAGGGGAAGGACATACTTC

d_call: -
cdr3_length: 15
v_call: TRBV24-1
j_call: TRBJ1-3
clone_size: -
cdr3_aa: CATSDPRSSGNTIYF
cdr3_nt: TGTGCCACCAGTGATCCCCGGTCCTCTGGAAACACCATATATTTT

d_call: TRBD1
cdr3_length: 14
v_call: TRBV28
j_call: TRBJ1-1
clone_size: -
cdr3_aa: CASSFIQGVGEAFF
cdr3_nt: TGTGCCAGCAGTTTTATACAGGGGGTGGGTGAAGCTTTCTTT

d_call: TRBD1
cdr3_length: 13
v_call: TRBV5-1
j_call: TRBJ2-7
clone_size: -
cdr3_aa: CASSAGTGSSQYF
cdr3_nt: TGCGCCAGCAGCGCCGGGACAGGATCCTCCCAGTACTTC

d_call: -
cdr3_length: 14
v_call: TRBV19
j_call: TRBJ2-5
clone_size: -
cdr3_aa: CASSIPGLVGTQYF
cdr3_nt: TGTGCCAGTAGTATACCGGGACTGGTAGGGACCCAGTACTTC

d_call: TRBD2
cdr3_length: 18
v_call: TRBV6-1
j_call: TRBJ2-1
clone_size: -
cdr3_aa: CASSELAGGSQSYNEQFF
cdr3_nt: TGTGCCAGCAGTGAACTAGCGGGAGGGTCTCAATCCTACAATGAGCAGTTCTTC

d_call: TRBD2
cdr3_length: 16
v_call: TRBV11-2
j_call: TRBJ2-1
clone_size: -
cdr3_aa: CASSFAGGRSYNEQFF
cdr3_nt: TGTGCCAGCAGCTTTGCGGGCGGGAGATCCTACAATGAGCAGTTCTTC

d_call: -
cdr3_length: 13
v_call: TRBV2
j_call: TRBJ2-5
clone_size: -
cdr3_aa: CASRHSGQETQYF
cdr3_nt: TGTGCCAGCAGGCACAGCGGCCAAGAGACCCAGTACTTC

d_call: TRBD1
cdr3_length: 15
v_call: TRBV28
j_call: TRBJ2-2
clone_size: many
cdr3_aa: CASSDRDRATGELFF
cdr3_nt: TGTGCCAGCAGTGATCGGGACAGGGCCACCGGGGAGCTGTTTTTT

d_call: TRBD1
cdr3_length: 13
v_call: TRBV18
j_call: TRBJ1-5
clone_size: -
cdr3_aa: CASSQGAEQPQHF
cdr3_nt: TGTGCCAGCTCACAGGGGGCTGAACAGCCCCAGCATTTT

d_call: TRBD1
cdr3_length: 14
v_call: TRBV2
j_call: TRBJ1-6
clone_size: -
cdr3_aa: CASSVRGRNSPLHF
cdr3_nt: TGTGCCAGCAGTGTAAGGGGGCGGAATTCACCCCTCCACTTT

d_call: TRBD2
cdr3_length: 15
v_call: TRBV27
j_call: TRBJ2-2
clone_size: -
cdr3_aa: CASSPLAGELGELFF
cdr3_nt: TGTGCCAGCAGCCCCTTGGCGGGAGAACTCGGGGAGCTGTTTTTT

d_call: -
cdr3_length: 16
v_call: TRBV28
j_call: TRBJ2-1
clone_size: -
cdr3_aa: CASSTLGRGGYNEQFF
cdr3_nt: TGTGCCAGCAGTACACTAGGAAGGGGGGGGTACAATGAGCAGTTCTTC

d_call: TRBD1
cdr3_length: 14
v_call: TRBV5-4
j_call: TRBJ1-2
clone_size: -
cdr3_aa: CASSLSRGLGGYTF
cdr3_nt: TGTGCCAGCAGCTTGTCCAGGGGGTTGGGTGGCTACACCTTC

d_call: TRBD1
cdr3_length: 15
v_call: TRBV6-5
j_call: TRBJ1-2
clone_size: -
cdr3_aa: CASRRSGQGHYSYTF
cdr3_nt: TGTGCCAGCCGAAGATCCGGACAGGGGCACTATAGCTACACCTTC

d_call: -
cdr3_length: 13
v_call: TRBV7-7
j_call: TRBJ2-5
clone_size: -
cdr3_aa: CASSSRLEETQYF
cdr3_nt: TGTGCTAGCAGCTCCCGGTTGGAAGAGACCCAGTACTTC

d_call: -
cdr3_length: 15
v_call: TRBV2
j_call: TRBJ2-1
clone_size: -
cdr3_aa: CASSVRELANNEQFF
cdr3_nt: TGTGCCAGCAGTGTCCGGGAGCTCGCGAACAATGAGCAGTTCTTC

d_call: TRBD1
cdr3_length: 15
v_call: TRBV5-4
j_call: TRBJ1-1
clone_size: -
cdr3_aa: CASRATGRLETEAFF
cdr3_nt: TGTGCCAGCAGGGCGACAGGGAGGCTTGAAACTGAAGCTTTCTTT

d_call: -
cdr3_length: 16
v_call: TRBV5-4
j_call: TRBJ2-7
clone_size: -
cdr3_aa: CASSLDPVGGYTEQYF
cdr3_nt: TGTGCCAGCAGCTTGGACCCAGTAGGAGGGTATACTGAGCAGTACTTC

d_call: TRBD2
cdr3_length: 14
v_call: TRBV30
j_call: TRBJ2-3
clone_size: few
cdr3_aa: CAWSRREGTDTQYF
cdr3_nt: TGTGCCTGGAGCAGGCGGGAGGGCACAGATACGCAGTATTTT

d_call: TRBD2
cdr3_length: 16
v_call: TRBV28
j_call: TRBJ2-2
clone_size: -
cdr3_aa: CASSLALAGVTGELFF
cdr3_nt: TGTGCCAGCAGTTTAGCACTAGCGGGAGTTACCGGGGAGCTGTTTTTT

d_call: -
cdr3_length: 15
v_call: TRBV5-1
j_call: TRBJ2-2
clone_size: -
cdr3_aa: CASSFINSDTGELFF
cdr3_nt: TGCGCCAGCAGCTTCATCAACTCGGACACCGGGGAGCTGTTTTTT

d_call: -
cdr3_length: 14
v_call: TRBV7-8
j_call: TRBJ1-4
clone_size: -
cdr3_aa: CASSFSGTGEKLFF
cdr3_nt: TGTGCCAGCAGCTTCTCGGGGACTGGAGAAAAACTGTTTTTT

d_call: -
cdr3_length: 15
v_call: TRBV7-9
j_call: TRBJ2-2
clone_size: few
cdr3_aa: CASSLVRRDTGELFF
cdr3_nt: TGTGCCAGCAGCTTAGTTCGGCGGGACACCGGGGAGCTGTTTTTT

d_call: -
cdr3_length: 14
v_call: TRBV30
j_call: TRBJ1-5
clone_size: -
cdr3_aa: CAWSGGGVGQPQHF
cdr3_nt: TGTGCCTGGAGCGGAGGGGGGGTCGGTCAGCCCCAGCATTTT